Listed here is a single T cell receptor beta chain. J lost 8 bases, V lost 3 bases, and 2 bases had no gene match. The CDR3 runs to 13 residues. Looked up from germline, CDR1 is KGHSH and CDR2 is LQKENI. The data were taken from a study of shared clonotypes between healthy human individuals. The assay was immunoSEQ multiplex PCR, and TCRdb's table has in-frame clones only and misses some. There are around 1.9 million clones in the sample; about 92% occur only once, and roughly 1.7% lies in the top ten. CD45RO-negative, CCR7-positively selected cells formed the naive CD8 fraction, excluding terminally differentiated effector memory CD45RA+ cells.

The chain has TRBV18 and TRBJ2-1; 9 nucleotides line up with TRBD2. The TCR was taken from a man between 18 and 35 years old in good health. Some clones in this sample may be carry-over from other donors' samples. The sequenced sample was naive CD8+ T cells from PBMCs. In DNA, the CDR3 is TGTGCCAGCTCACCGGGACTAGCATATGAGCAGTTCTTC. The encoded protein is CASSPGLAYEQFF.